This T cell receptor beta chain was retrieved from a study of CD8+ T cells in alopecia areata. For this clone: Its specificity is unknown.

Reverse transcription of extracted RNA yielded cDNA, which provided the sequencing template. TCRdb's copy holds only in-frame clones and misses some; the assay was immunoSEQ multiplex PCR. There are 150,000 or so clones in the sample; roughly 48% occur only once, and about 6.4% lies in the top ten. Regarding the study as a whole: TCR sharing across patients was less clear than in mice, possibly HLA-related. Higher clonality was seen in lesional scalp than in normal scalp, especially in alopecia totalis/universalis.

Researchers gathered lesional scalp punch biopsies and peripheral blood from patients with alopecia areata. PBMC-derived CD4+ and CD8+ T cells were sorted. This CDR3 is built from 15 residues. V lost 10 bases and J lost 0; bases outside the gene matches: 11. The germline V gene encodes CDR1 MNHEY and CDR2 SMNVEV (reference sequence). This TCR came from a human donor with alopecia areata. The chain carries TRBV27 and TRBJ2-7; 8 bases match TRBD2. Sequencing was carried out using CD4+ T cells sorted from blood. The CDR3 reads CATTLVAGSSYEQYF. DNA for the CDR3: TGTGCCACCACCCTGGTAGCGGGGAGCTCCTACGAGCAGTACTTC.